The 31 T cell receptor beta chains given below trace back to one sample, sequenced in a study of T cells in Graves' hyperthyroidism and ophthalmopathy. RNA transcripts served as the template for amplifying TCR beta CDR3 regions. HTBI primers were the set used in a first-round RT-PCR of the TCR CDR3. TCRdb re-called the multiplex PCR reads with MiXCR, one entry per CDR3 protein. The sample contains some 770,000 distinct CDR3 sequences, roughly 17% of which appear only once. The sequencing input was blood. These receptors were obtained from a man aged 18-30 years with Graves' hyperthyroidism.

CDR3 region: CASSPESNNSPLHF. CDR3 DNA: TGTGCCAGCTCACCAGAATCCAATAATTCACCCCTCCACTTT. The rearrangement uses TRBV18 and TRBJ1-6, with D unresolved. This CDR3 is 14 amino acids long. V gave up 2 bases and J gave up 5 bases, with 7 bases separating them. Germline V gives CDR1 KGHSH, CDR2 LQKENI.

Written as DNA, the CDR3 is TGTGCTAGTGGTTTGGTACTGACAGGACAGTTTTACACTGAAGCTTTCTTT. It is translated as CASGLVLTGQFYTEAFF. The chain links TRBV12-5 to TRBJ1-1, with D possibly being TRBD1 (6 bases). The length of the CDR3 is 17 residues. The germline V gene has CDR1 LGHNT and CDR2 FRNRAP. V was shortened by 0 bases and J by 3 bases, with 17 bases between the two germline ends.

This clonotype occurred a few times. V gene TRBV19 combines with J gene TRBJ2-7; tentatively, D is TRBD1 or TRBD2 (5 bases each). V was trimmed by 7 bases and J by 7 bases, leaving 20 bases between them. This CDR3 spans 14 amino acids. Per the germline V gene, CDR1 is LNHDA and CDR2 is SQIVND (reference sequence). This CDR3 reads CASTDTVGDREQYF. CDR3 DNA: TGTGCCAGTACCGATACGGTGGGGGACCGGGAGCAGTACTTC.

This clonotype has more than one count but fewer than ten. The gene calls are TRBV6-2 or TRBV6-3 and TRBJ2-7, with D unclear. Trimming cost V 4 bases and J 3 bases, with 7 bases left between them. This CDR3 region has 12 residues. Germline loops: CDR1 MNHEY, CDR2 SVGEGT. Here the CDR3 DNA reads TGTGCCAGCAGTTGGCGAATCTACGAGCAGTACTTC. This sequence encodes CASSWRIYEQYF.

Many counts were recorded for this clonotype. The V gene is TRBV6-2 or TRBV6-3, the J gene TRBJ2-1; D may correspond to TRBD1 or TRBD2 (5 bases each). The CDR3 runs to 14 residues. Trimming took 4 bases from V and 5 from J, leaving 12 bases between them. The germline V gene has CDR1 MNHEY and CDR2 SVGEGT. CDR3 DNA: TGTGCCAGCAGTTCTACCCAGGGACACAATGAGCAGTTCTTC. Protein product: CASSSTQGHNEQFF.

The genes are TRBV9 and TRBJ2-4; tentatively, D is TRBD1 or TRBD2 (5 bases each). Germline loops: CDR1 SGDLS, CDR2 YYNGEE. This CDR3 is 15 amino acids long. Trimming removed 4 bases from V and 0 bases from J, with 11 bases in between. The CDR3: CASSQGVLAKNIQYF. In DNA, the CDR3 is TGTGCCAGCAGCCAGGGAGTTCTAGCCAAAAACATTCAGTACTTC.

This clonotype was picked up a small number of times. The chain employs TRBV2 and TRBJ2-1, with 7 bases identical to TRBD2. V trimming: 4 bases; J trimming: 2 bases; junction bases outside the gene matches: 5. Germline V gene sequence: CDR1 SNHLY, CDR2 FYNNEI. The CDR3 length is 15 residues. CDR3 coding DNA: TGTGCCAGCAGTGGGGGTGGGAGGGCCTACAATGAGCAGTTCTTC. Its protein product is CASSGGGRAYNEQFF.

At least ten counts were recorded for this clonotype. The chain couples TRBV28 to TRBJ2-5; 14 bases are a match to TRBD2. Germline V CDR1 and CDR2: MDHEN, SYDVKM. The CDR3 has 15 residues. The J segment lost 4 bases and the V segment lost 6 bases, leaving 4 bases of the junction unmatched. The CDR3 reads CASSGGLAGVETQYF. CDR3 DNA: TGTGCCAGCAGCGGGGGACTAGCGGGAGTAGAGACCCAGTACTTC.

This clonotype was observed a handful of times. The chain joins TRBV5-1 to TRBJ1-2; TRBD1 matches 8 bases. V lost 0 bases and J lost 8; bases outside the gene matches: 3. Germline CDR1 reads SGHRS; CDR2 reads YFSETQ. The CDR3 is made up of 13 amino acids. CDR3 sequence: CASSLEQGDGYTF. CDR3 nucleotides: TGCGCCAGCAGCTTGGAACAGGGGGACGGCTACACCTTC.

This clonotype was seen repeatedly, ten times or more. J is TRBJ2-7 and V is TRBV12-3 or TRBV12-4; D perhaps matches TRBD1 (6 bases). The ends were cut back, 3 bases at V and 2 bases at J, with 11 bases in the middle. The CDR3 extends over 14 amino acids. CDR3 protein: CASSLQGPPYEQYF. CDR3 DNA: TGTGCCAGCAGTTTGCAGGGGCCCCCCTACGAGCAGTACTTC.

V and J are TRBV4-3 and TRBJ1-3, with D possibly being TRBD1 (6 bases). Germline CDR1 LGHNA, CDR2 YSLEER. CDR3 length: 15 residues. The V and J ends lost 5 bases and 6 bases respectively, with 17 bases between them. The CDR3 coding sequence is TGCGCCAGCAGCAGCCTTACAGGGTTGGAAAACACCATATATTTT. It yields the protein CASSSLTGLENTIYF.

This clonotype was detected only a few times. The chain recombines TRBV6-1 with TRBJ2-3, with a weak D call TRBD2 (6 bases). Looked up from germline, CDR1 is MNHNS and CDR2 is SASEGT. This CDR3 contains 15 residues. V was shortened by 5 bases and J by 0 bases, with 12 bases between the two germline ends. The CDR3 loop reads CASSYFGGSTDTQYF. The CDR3 DNA is TGTGCCAGCAGTTATTTCGGGGGTAGCACAGATACGCAGTATTTT.

The chain combines TRBV5-1 with TRBJ1-1, with a possible D match to TRBD1 (6 bases). CDR3 size: 11 residues. The V gene's germline CDR1 is SGHRS and CDR2 YFSETQ. Trimming cost V 5 bases and J 7 bases, with 9 bases left between them. The CDR3: CASRKDSEAFF. The CDR3 nucleotides are TGCGCCAGCAGAAAGGACAGTGAAGCTTTCTTT.

The chain joins TRBV20-1 to TRBJ1-2, with D perhaps TRBD1 (6 bases). Germline V gene sequence: CDR1 DFQATT, CDR2 SNEGSKA (reference sequence). The length of the CDR3 is 13 residues. V lost 2 bases to trimming and J lost 4 bases, with 11 bases between them. As DNA, the CDR3 is TGCAGTGCTAGAATAGGGGGGGTCTATGGCTACACCTTC. Translated: CSARIGGVYGYTF.

The J gene is TRBJ2-2, the V gene TRBV27, with a weak D call TRBD1 (5 bases). The germline CDR1 and CDR2 sequences are MNHEY and SMNVEV (reference sequence). CDR3 size: 13 residues. The V end lost 6 bases, the J end lost 6 bases, and 11 bases lay between the germline ends. CDR3 region: CASRTPGPGELFF. CDR3 coding DNA: TGTGCCAGCAGAACCCCAGGGCCCGGGGAGCTGTTTTTT.

This clonotype was recorded many times. The V call is TRBV29-1, the J call TRBJ2-7; maybe TRBD1 (5 bases). Germline assignment: CDR1 SQVTM and CDR2 ANQGSEA. There are 12 residues in the CDR3. V lost 4 bases, J lost 1 base, and 8 bases lay in between. The CDR3 is CSVGGLSYEQYF. CDR3 DNA: TGCAGCGTTGGGGGCCTTTCCTACGAGCAGTACTTC.

V gene TRBV20-1 combines with J gene TRBJ2-5; 11 nucleotides agree with TRBD1. This CDR3 is built from 19 residues. Trimming removed 5 bases from V and 4 bases from J; junction bases left unmatched: 21. The germline V gene has CDR1 DFQATT and CDR2 SNEGSKA (reference sequence). The CDR3 spells CSAPIPPGQGEIPRETQYF. The CDR3 coding sequence is TGCAGTGCTCCAATCCCCCCGGGACAGGGGGAAATACCAAGAGAGACCCAGTACTTC.

The chain employs TRBV7-9 and TRBJ2-2; TRBD1 or TRBD2 may be the D gene (5 bases each). Trimming shortened V by 4 bases and J by 5 bases, and 17 bases separated the two germline ends. CDR3 length: 16 residues. Germline V gene data show CDR1 as SEHNR and CDR2 as FQNEAQ (reference sequence). In DNA, the CDR3 is TGTGCCAGCAGCTCGCCGCCTTGGGGCGGGACCGGGGAGCTGTTTTTT. Amino acids: CASSSPPWGGTGELFF.

This clonotype has at least ten counts. The rearrangement uses TRBV27 and TRBJ1-4; unclear D gene. The CDR3 length is 15 residues. Germline CDR1 reads MNHEY; CDR2 reads SMNVEV (reference sequence). V lost 8 bases, J lost 8 bases, and 21 bases lay in between. The CDR3 loop reads CASAREAPGKEKLFF. As DNA, the CDR3 is TGTGCCAGCGCGCGTGAAGCGCCGGGGAAGGAAAAACTGTTTTTT.

The chain links TRBV18 to TRBJ2-4; TRBD2 is a possible D gene (6 bases). Germline CDR1 is KGHSH and CDR2 is LQKENI. V was pared by 1 base and J by 0 bases, with 10 bases between. CDR3 size: 16 residues. CDR3 amino acids: CASSPRGGAAKNIQYF. In DNA form, the CDR3 reads TGTGCCAGCTCACCACGTGGAGGGGCAGCCAAAAACATTCAGTACTTC.

This sequence joins TRBV10-2 and TRBJ2-5; D might be TRBD1 (5 bases). There are 13 residues in the CDR3. Trimming stripped 6 bases from V and 4 bases from J, with 12 bases between. From germline, CDR1 is WSHSY and CDR2 SAAADI. This chain's CDR3 is CASRTEWGETQYF. In DNA, the CDR3 is TGCGCCAGCAGGACAGAGTGGGGAGAGACCCAGTACTTC.

A few counts support this clonotype. J is TRBJ1-2 and V is TRBV4-3; 7 bases are a match to TRBD1. The length of the CDR3 is 16 residues. In germline, CDR1 is LGHNA, CDR2 YSLEER. V was pared by 0 bases and J by 7 bases, with 11 bases of the junction left unmatched. CDR3 residues: CASSQDFEGASLGYTF. The CDR3 coding sequence is TGCGCCAGCAGCCAAGATTTTGAGGGGGCTTCCCTTGGCTACACCTTC.

The sample holds a few counts of this clonotype. J is TRBJ2-2 and V is TRBV18, with D possibly being TRBD2 (6 bases). V shed 4 bases and J shed 3 bases, with 15 bases lying between them. The CDR3 runs 16 residues. CDR1 is KGHSH and CDR2 is LQKENI in the germline V gene. The CDR3 loop reads CASSQVFRRDTGELFF. CDR3 bases: TGTGCCAGCTCACAGGTCTTTCGGAGGGACACCGGGGAGCTGTTTTTT.

The V and J genes are TRBV20-1 and TRBJ2-5, with TRBD1 as a possible D gene (5 bases). V was shortened by 0 bases and J by 7 bases, with 21 bases between the two germline ends. The V gene's germline CDR1 is DFQATT and CDR2 SNEGSKA (reference sequence). CDR3 length: 16 residues. The CDR3 loop is CSARDETTSTQGTQYF. CDR3 coding DNA: TGCAGTGCTAGAGATGAGACGACGTCCACCCAGGGGACCCAGTACTTC.

V usage is TRBV6-5 and J usage is TRBJ1-5; D call uncertain. The CDR3 sequence is 14 residues long. Between the trimmed V and J ends, which lost 2 bases and 5 bases, there was a span of 10 bases. From germline, CDR1 is MNHEY and CDR2 SVGAGI. CDR3 nucleotides: TGTGCCAGCAGTTACGTTTTGAGGGATCAGCCCCAGCATTTT. Its protein product is CASSYVLRDQPQHF.

The chain uses TRBV20-1 and TRBJ2-7; no definite D call. Trimming pared 6 bases from V and 2 bases from J, leaving 8 bases between. Looked up from germline, CDR1 is DFQATT and CDR2 is SNEGSKA (reference sequence). The CDR3 has 11 residues. CDR3 in amino acids: CSAYGTYEQYF. The DNA for the CDR3 is TGCAGTGCCTATGGTACCTACGAGCAGTACTTC.

The chain has TRBV7-9 and TRBJ2-2; 11 bases agree with TRBD2. Germline CDR1 is SEHNR and CDR2 is FQNEAQ (reference sequence). The CDR3 has 17 residues. The J segment lost 4 bases and the V segment lost 4 bases, leaving 8 bases of the junction unmatched. In DNA, the CDR3 is TGTGCCAGCAGCTCCCCCTCTAGCGGGAGGCGCACCGGGGAGCTGTTTTTT. Translating it yields CASSSPSSGRRTGELFF.

This clonotype has at least ten counts. The chain employs TRBV12-5 and TRBJ2-1; D unresolved. V was cut by 7 bases and J by 8 bases, with 18 bases left in between. The CDR3 is 14 residues long. The germline gives CDR1 LGHNT, CDR2 FRNRAP. The chain's CDR3 is CASARAFRGDEQFF. The CDR3 coding sequence is TGTGCTAGTGCCCGGGCCTTCAGAGGCGATGAGCAGTTCTTC.

In this sample, this clonotype turned up many times. This chain connects TRBV10-1 to TRBJ2-3; 11 nucleotides line up with TRBD2. This CDR3 region has 14 residues. V lost 8 bases to trimming and J lost 7 bases; unmatched junction nucleotides: 8. Germline assignment: CDR1 WNHNN and CDR2 SYGVQD (reference sequence). Here the CDR3 DNA reads TGCGCCAGCCCGCTAGCGGGAGGAAAGAATACGCAGTATTTT. Translating gives CASPLAGGKNTQYF.

This clonotype came up a few times. This chain joins TRBV15 and TRBJ2-2; a weak D match, TRBD2 (6 bases). In germline, CDR1 is LNHNV, CDR2 YYDKDF (reference sequence). The CDR3 covers 15 residues. V lost 1 base and J lost 5, with 11 bases in between. The CDR3 sequence is CATSRGAGGTGELFF. The CDR3 nucleotides read TGTGCCACCAGCAGAGGAGCGGGTGGGACCGGGGAGCTGTTTTTT.

This clonotype was observed many times. The CDR3 DNA is TGTGCCAGCAACCCTTTTCTCGCGATGGATACGCAGTATTTT. Translating gives CASNPFLAMDTQYF. V is TRBV28 and J is TRBJ2-3, with D uncertain. This CDR3 has 14 residues. Trimming removed 7 bases from V and 6 bases from J, with 17 bases in between. Germline values: CDR1 MDHEN, CDR2 SYDVKM.